Reported below is one TCR beta chain. Its antigen is unidentified. This entry comes from a study of cytomegalovirus exposure and HLA in healthy donors. Study context: HLA-typed donors were the source of approximately 88 million unique TCRs held in an early data release.

In the PCR, 60 Vbeta and 13 Jbeta primers were used. Sequenced by immunoSEQ multiplex PCR; TCRdb stores in-frame clones only, minus some. The profile shows about 160,000 clones, around 78% of them singletons. The study's findings and limits: Researchers reported in a later analysis that common viral pathogens appeared linked to several top clusters.

Sequenced: PBMCs. The sequence was collected from a woman in her 40s in good health and CMV-seronegative.

The CDR3 coding sequence is TGTGCCAGCAGCTTAGGGACAGGGGTCGGTGGCTACACCTTC. Encoded protein: CASSLGTGVGGYTF. The gene calls are TRBV7-9 and TRBJ1-2; 9 nucleotides match TRBD1. Germline CDR1 reads SEHNR; CDR2 reads FQNEAQ (reference sequence). CDR3 size: 14 residues. J gave up 7 bases and V 1 base, and 4 bases lay outside the gene matches.